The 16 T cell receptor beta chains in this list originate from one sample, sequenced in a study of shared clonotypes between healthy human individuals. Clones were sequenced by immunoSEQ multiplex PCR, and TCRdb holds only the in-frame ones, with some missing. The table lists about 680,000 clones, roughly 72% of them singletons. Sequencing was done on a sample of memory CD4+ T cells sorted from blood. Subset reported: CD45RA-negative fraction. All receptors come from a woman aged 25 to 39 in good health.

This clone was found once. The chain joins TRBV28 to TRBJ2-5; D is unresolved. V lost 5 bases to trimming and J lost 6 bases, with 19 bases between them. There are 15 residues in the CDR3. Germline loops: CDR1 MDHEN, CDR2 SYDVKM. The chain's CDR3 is CASSDRPNKPKTQYF. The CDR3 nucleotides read TGTGCCAGCAGTGACCGGCCTAATAAACCAAAGACCCAGTACTTC.

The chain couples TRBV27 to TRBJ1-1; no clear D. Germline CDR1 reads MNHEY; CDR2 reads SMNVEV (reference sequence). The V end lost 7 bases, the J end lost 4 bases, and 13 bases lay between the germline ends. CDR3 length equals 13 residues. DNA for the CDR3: TGTGCCAGCATAGCCAGAGTGGGCACTGAAGCTTTCTTT. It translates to CASIARVGTEAFF.

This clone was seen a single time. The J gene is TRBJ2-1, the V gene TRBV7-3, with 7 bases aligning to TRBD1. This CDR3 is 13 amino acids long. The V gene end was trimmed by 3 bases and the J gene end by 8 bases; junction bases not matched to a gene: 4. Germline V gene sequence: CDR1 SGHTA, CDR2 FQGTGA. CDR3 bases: TGTGCCAGCAGCTTCGACAGGGTCGATGAGCAGTTCTTC. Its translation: CASSFDRVDEQFF.

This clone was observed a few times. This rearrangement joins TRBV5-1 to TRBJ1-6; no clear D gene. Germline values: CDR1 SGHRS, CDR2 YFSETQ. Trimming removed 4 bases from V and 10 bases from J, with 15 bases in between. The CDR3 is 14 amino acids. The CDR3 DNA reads TGCGCCAGCAGCCGAAGGGCAGAGAACTCACCCCTCCACTTT. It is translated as CASSRRAENSPLHF.

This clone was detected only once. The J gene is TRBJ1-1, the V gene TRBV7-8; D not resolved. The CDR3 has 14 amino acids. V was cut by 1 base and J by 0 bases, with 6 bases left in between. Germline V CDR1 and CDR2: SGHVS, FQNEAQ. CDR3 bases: TGTGCCAGCAGCTTAGGGGGATTGAACACTGAAGCTTTCTTT. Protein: CASSLGGLNTEAFF.

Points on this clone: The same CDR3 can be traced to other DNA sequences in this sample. The CDR3 spells CASSTGTVSYEQYF. The CDR3 nucleotides are TGTGCCAGTAGTACCGGGACGGTAAGCTACGAGCAGTACTTC. The chain couples TRBV19 to TRBJ2-7, with D perhaps assigned TRBD1 or TRBD2 (5 bases each). Deletions cut 4 bases from V and 3 bases from J, with 13 bases between. The CDR3 has 14 amino acids. Per germline, CDR1 LNHDA and CDR2 SQIVND (reference sequence). The full variable domain, rest sourced from reference TRBV19 and TRBJ2-7, is DGGITQSPKYLFRKEGQNVTLSCEQNLNHDAMYWYRQDPGQGLRLIYYSQIVNDFQKGDIAEGYSVSREKKESFPLTVTSAQKNPTAFYLCASSTGTVSYEQYFGPGTRLTVT.

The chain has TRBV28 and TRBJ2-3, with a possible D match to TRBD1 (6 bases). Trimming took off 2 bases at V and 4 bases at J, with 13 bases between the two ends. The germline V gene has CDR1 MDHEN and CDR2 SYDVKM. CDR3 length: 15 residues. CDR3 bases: TGTGCCAGCAGTTTAGACGGGACAAGCGCAGATACGCAGTATTTT. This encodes CASSLDGTSADTQYF.

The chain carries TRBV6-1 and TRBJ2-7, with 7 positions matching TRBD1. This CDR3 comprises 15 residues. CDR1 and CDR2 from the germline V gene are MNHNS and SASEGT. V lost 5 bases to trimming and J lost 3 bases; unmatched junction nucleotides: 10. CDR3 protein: CASSLKRTGNYEQYF. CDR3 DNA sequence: TGTGCCAGCAGTTTAAAGAGGACAGGAAACTACGAGCAGTACTTC.

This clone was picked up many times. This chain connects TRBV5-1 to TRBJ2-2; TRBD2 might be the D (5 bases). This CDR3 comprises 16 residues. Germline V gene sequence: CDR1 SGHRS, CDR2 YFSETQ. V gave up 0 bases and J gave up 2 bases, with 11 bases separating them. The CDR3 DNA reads TGCGCCAGCAGCTTGGCCTCACTAGAAAACACCGGGGAGCTGTTTTTT. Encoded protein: CASSLASLENTGELFF. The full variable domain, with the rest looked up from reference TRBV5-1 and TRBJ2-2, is KAGVTQTPRYLIKTRGQQVTLSCSPISGHRSVSWYQQTPGQGLQFLFEYFSETQRNKGNFPGRFSGRQFSNSRSEMNVSTLELGDSALYLCASSLASLENTGELFFGEGSRLTVL.

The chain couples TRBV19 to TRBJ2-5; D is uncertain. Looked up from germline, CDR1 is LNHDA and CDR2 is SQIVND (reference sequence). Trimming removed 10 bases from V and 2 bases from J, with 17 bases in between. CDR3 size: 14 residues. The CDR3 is CATSETENQETQYF. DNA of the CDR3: TGTGCCACGTCGGAAACAGAAAATCAAGAGACCCAGTACTTC.

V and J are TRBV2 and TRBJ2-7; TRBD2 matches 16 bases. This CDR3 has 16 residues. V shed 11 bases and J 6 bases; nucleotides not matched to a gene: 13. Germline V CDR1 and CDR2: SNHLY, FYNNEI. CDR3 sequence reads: CAGAGTSGRASIEQYF. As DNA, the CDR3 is TGTGCCGGAGCCGGGACTAGCGGGAGGGCCTCCATCGAGCAGTACTTC. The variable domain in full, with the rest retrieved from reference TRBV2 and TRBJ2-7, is EPEVTQTPSHQVTQMGQEVILRCVPISNHLYFYWYRQILGQKVEFLVSFYNNEISEKSEIFDDQFSVERPDGSNFTLKIRSTKLEDSAMYFCAGAGTSGRASIEQYFGPGTRLTVT.

CDR3 sequence (DNA): TGTGCCAGCAGCTCCCGGGACCCCACACACGAGCAGTACTTC. Translation: CASSSRDPTHEQYF. This chain links TRBV7-2 with TRBJ2-7; perhaps D is TRBD1 or TRBD2 (5 bases each). Germline lookup yields CDR1 SGHTA and CDR2 FQGNSA. V lost 4 bases to trimming and J lost 5 bases, with 15 bases between them. The CDR3 has 14 amino acids.

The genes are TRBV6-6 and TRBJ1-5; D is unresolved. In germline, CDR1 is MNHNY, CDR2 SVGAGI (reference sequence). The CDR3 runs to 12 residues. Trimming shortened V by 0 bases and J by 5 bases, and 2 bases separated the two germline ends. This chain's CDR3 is CASSYSHQPQHF. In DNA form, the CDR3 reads TGTGCCAGCAGTTACTCCCATCAGCCCCAGCATTTT.

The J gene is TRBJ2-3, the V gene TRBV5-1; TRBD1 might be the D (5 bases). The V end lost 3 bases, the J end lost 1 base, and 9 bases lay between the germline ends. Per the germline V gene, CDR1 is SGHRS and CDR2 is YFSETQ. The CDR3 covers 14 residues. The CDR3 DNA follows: TGCGCCAGCAGCTCGATACAGGGCACAGATACGCAGTATTTT. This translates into CASSSIQGTDTQYF.

The CDR3 DNA reads as TGTGCCAGCAGCCAAGATTCAGTGCCAAACATTCAGTACTTC. As protein: CASSQDSVPNIQYF. The chain joins TRBV4-2 to TRBJ2-4; D unresolved. The CDR3 runs to 14 residues. CDR1 is LGHNA and CDR2 is YNFKEQ in the germline V gene. Trimming stripped 0 bases from V and 6 bases from J, with 9 bases between.

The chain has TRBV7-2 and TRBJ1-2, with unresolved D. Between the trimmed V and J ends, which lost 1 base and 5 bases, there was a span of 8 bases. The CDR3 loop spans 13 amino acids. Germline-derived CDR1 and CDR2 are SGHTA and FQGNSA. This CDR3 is CASSLEREYGYTF. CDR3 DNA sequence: TGTGCCAGCAGCTTAGAACGGGAATATGGCTACACCTTC.